This note documents a single T cell receptor (beta chain) sequence. The germline V gene has CDR1 DFQATT and CDR2 SNEGSKA (reference sequence). This CDR3 is 11 amino acids long. The germline V and J ends were trimmed by 6 bases and 7 bases, with 12 bases remaining between them. These data originate in a study of blood T cell repertoires in COVID-19. The assay was immunoSEQ multiplex PCR, and TCRdb's table has in-frame clones only and misses some. Of some 360,000 clones listed, around 90% were seen once; the top ten hold 3% to 4%. The sample comprised peripheral blood. The receptor was isolated from an older woman with COVID-19, enrolled during active disease. The chain links TRBV20-1 to TRBJ1-2; D is unresolved. CDR3 nucleotide sequence: TGCAGTGCCCCGCGGGAGGGTGGCTACACCTTC. Translated, it gives CSAPREGGYTF.